These 10 T cell receptor beta chains originate from one sample sequenced in a study of cytomegalovirus exposure and HLA in healthy donors. The study ran its PCR with 60 Vbeta and 13 Jbeta primers. Clones were read by immunoSEQ multiplex PCR, and TCRdb kept only the in-frame ones, dropping some. The repertoire holds under 200,000 clones, about 85% seen once, with around 4.4% in the top ten. Sequencing was done on a sample of PBMCs. The origin of the receptors is a woman aged 50 to 60 in good health and CMV-seropositive.

This chain links TRBV11-3 with TRBJ2-7; TRBD1 matches 7 bases. Germline assignment: CDR1 SGHNT and CDR2 YENEEA. The CDR3 has 15 amino acids. V lost 5 bases to trimming and J lost 6 bases; unmatched junction nucleotides: 13. CDR3 bases: TGTGCCAGCAGCGGACGGGACAGAACCCCCGCCGAGCAGTACTTC. Translating it yields CASSGRDRTPAEQYF.

This clone was observed once. The chain employs TRBV27 and TRBJ1-5, with TRBD1 matching over 9 bases. The CDR3 has 16 amino acids. V dropped 5 bases and J dropped 3; count of bases not matched to a gene: 8. Germline-derived CDR1 and CDR2 are MNHEY and SMNVEV (reference sequence). The CDR3 sequence: CASSLTGTGYNQPQHF. The CDR3, as DNA: TGTGCCAGCAGTCTCACCGGGACAGGGTACAATCAGCCCCAGCATTTT.

The rearrangement uses TRBV4-3 and TRBJ1-1; perhaps TRBD1 as D (5 bases). V was clipped by 1 base and J by 4 bases, with 19 bases between them. The CDR3 consists of 17 residues. Germline CDR1 reads LGHNA; CDR2 reads YSLEER. CDR3 DNA: TGCGCCAGCAGCCAAGTGACGGGGACTATTTTGGCCACTGAAGCTTTCTTT. Protein product: CASSQVTGTILATEAFF.

The rearrangement uses TRBV4-2 and TRBJ1-6; the match to TRBD1 covers 7 bases. Germline lookup yields CDR1 LGHNA and CDR2 YNFKEQ. The J segment lost 5 bases and the V segment lost 0 bases, leaving 10 bases of the junction unmatched. This CDR3 comprises 18 residues. The DNA for the CDR3 is TGTGCCAGCAGCCAAGAACTGACGACAGGGTTCAATAATTCACCCCTCCACTTT. Its protein product is CASSQELTTGFNNSPLHF.

The CDR3: CASSLGVDGNGYTF. The DNA for the CDR3 is TGTGCCAGCAGCTTAGGGGTTGACGGGAATGGCTACACCTTC. The V call is TRBV7-2, the J call TRBJ1-2, with D unclear. V was clipped by 1 base and J by 6 bases, with 12 bases between them. Germline-derived CDR1 and CDR2 are SGHTA and FQGNSA. This CDR3 is 14 amino acids long. Supplemented by reference TRBV7-2 and TRBJ1-2, the full variable domain reads GAGVSQSPSNKVTEKGKDVELRCDPISGHTALYWYRQSLGQGLEFLIYFQGNSAPDKSGLPSDRFSAERTGGSVSTLTIQRTQQEDSAVYLCASSLGVDGNGYTFGSGTRLTVV.

This chain joins TRBV4-3 and TRBJ2-7; 7 nucleotides match TRBD1. Germline V lookup: CDR1 LGHNA, CDR2 YSLEER. Trimming took 2 bases from V and 6 from J; bases not matched to a gene: 7. This CDR3 comprises 14 residues. The CDR3 protein is CASSQNQGVGEQYF. The CDR3 DNA sequence: TGCGCCAGCAGCCAAAACCAGGGGGTAGGCGAGCAGTACTTC.

This rearrangement joins TRBV30 to TRBJ1-1, with 10 bases aligning to TRBD1. The CDR3 contains 15 residues. Germline CDR1 reads GTSNPN; CDR2 reads SVGIG (reference sequence). V lost 4 bases to trimming and J lost 2 bases; unmatched junction nucleotides: 7. Here the CDR3 reads CAWKTRDRGNTEAFF. The CDR3 DNA follows: TGTGCCTGGAAAACCCGGGACAGGGGAAACACTGAAGCTTTCTTT.

This clone was recorded only once. The genes are TRBV7-2 and TRBJ2-2, with 9 bases identical to TRBD2. Germline V gene sequence: CDR1 SGHTA, CDR2 FQGNSA. This CDR3 comprises 19 residues. V shed 1 base and J 8 bases; nucleotides not matched to a gene: 17. The CDR3 is CASSLGPSARGGSSGELFF. CDR3 DNA sequence: TGTGCCAGCAGCTTAGGCCCGAGTGCGCGGGGGGGCAGTTCAGGGGAGCTGTTTTTT.

The V gene is TRBV6-1, the J gene TRBJ1-2, with TRBD1 identical over 7 bases. Trimming cost V 6 bases and J 7 bases; bases outside gene matches: 8. The germline gives CDR1 MNHNS, CDR2 SASEGT. CDR3 size: 13 residues. The CDR3 DNA is TGTGCCAGCAGCTTAGACAGGGATCTTGGCTACACCTTC. Translation: CASSLDRDLGYTF.

The chain has TRBV4-2 and TRBJ2-7; D is possibly TRBD1 (6 bases). V shed 1 base and J shed 2 bases, with 15 bases lying between them. The CDR3 length is 16 residues. Germline V gene sequence: CDR1 LGHNA, CDR2 YNFKEQ. CDR3 amino acids: CASSQGSGRGAYEQYF. CDR3 nucleotide sequence: TGTGCCAGCAGCCAAGGTTCAGGCAGGGGAGCCTACGAGCAGTACTTC.